Following are 5 T cell receptor beta chains from one sample sequenced in a study of response to subunit inactivated influenza vaccine. A single record per CDR3 protein comes from TCRdb applying MiXCR to the RT-PCR reads. The table has roughly 700,000 distinct CDR3 sequences, 14% seen once. The sequencing used PBMCs from blood, collected 14 to 15 days before vaccination. The receptors derive from a man aged 45 to 65 who received an inactivated influenza vaccine.

This clonotype has more than one count but fewer than ten. V gene TRBV6-5 combines with J gene TRBJ1-2, with D maybe TRBD1 (5 bases). Trimming stripped 0 bases from V and 7 bases from J, with 9 bases between. The V gene's germline CDR1 is MNHEY and CDR2 SVGAGI. The CDR3 consists of 13 residues. DNA for the CDR3: TGTGCCAGCAGTTACTCGGGACCTAGTGGCTACACCTTC. The encoded protein is CASSYSGPSGYTF.

The chain combines TRBV24-1 with TRBJ2-1; 7 bases are a match to TRBD1. The CDR3 is 16 amino acids. Germline V gene lookup returns CDR1 KGHDR and CDR2 SFDVKD. Trimming took 4 bases from V and 1 from J; bases not matched to a gene: 6. CDR3 sequence (DNA): TGTGCCACCAGTGACCCACAGGGGCGTTCCTACAATGAGCAGTTCTTC. This translates into CATSDPQGRSYNEQFF.

This clonotype was counted at least ten times. The chain recombines TRBV5-1 with TRBJ1-1, with TRBD1 matching over 7 bases. The CDR3 is 13 residues long. The ends lost 0 bases at V and 8 bases at J; junction bases unmatched: 4. Germline V gene lookup returns CDR1 SGHRS and CDR2 YFSETQ. The CDR3 DNA follows: TGCGCCAGCAGCTTGGTTTGGGACAGCGAAGCTTTCTTT. Amino acid sequence: CASSLVWDSEAFF.

This clonotype was seen only a few times. The J gene is TRBJ2-2, the V gene TRBV7-2, with 8 bases that match TRBD1. Trimming removed 10 bases from V and 1 base from J; junction bases left unmatched: 5. The germline gives CDR1 SGHTA, CDR2 FQGNSA. The CDR3 extends over 14 amino acids. The CDR3 loop reads CATRGTGNTGELFF. The CDR3 DNA reads as TGTGCCACAAGGGGGACAGGGAACACCGGGGAGCTGTTTTTT.

The rearrangement uses TRBV28 and TRBJ2-4; TRBD1 matches at 9 bases. CDR1 and CDR2 from the germline V gene are MDHEN and SYDVKM. J lost 7 bases, V lost 5 bases, and 6 bases had no gene match. The CDR3 contains 14 residues. CDR3 nucleotides: TGTGCCAGCAGTCCTCCCGGGACAGGGAACATTCAGTACTTC. Its protein is CASSPPGTGNIQYF.